This is a list of T cell receptor beta chains from one sample in a study of radiotherapy plus CTLA-4 blockade in lung cancer. Sequencing was performed with immunoSEQ multiplex PCR; in TCRdb, only in-frame clones are kept and a portion is missing. The repertoire includes roughly 86,000 clones, 75% to 90% of them detected once, and 0.82% sits in the top ten. The sequencing used peripheral blood, collected from a patient treated with radiotherapy plus ipilimumab. The receptor set was obtained from a human donor with non-small cell lung cancer who had stable disease on radiotherapy plus ipilimumab. Both conserved end residues are part of each CDR3. D genes are given only for firm matches. Size tells how often a clone was seen (once, few, many) or the class of an expanded clone, and some rows leave it out.

cdr3_nt cdr3_aa clone_size j_call d_call v_call
TGTGCCAGCAGCTCGGGACTGAATAGAGGCGAGCAGTACTTC CASSSGLNRGEQYF NA TRBJ2-7 NA TRBV5-6
TGTGCCAGCTCACCACGACAGGGGAATGGACAAGAGACCCAGTACTTC CASSPRQGNGQETQYF few TRBJ2-5 TRBD1 TRBV18
TGTGCCAGCAGTGCCCCTAGCAGAGATGAGCAGTTCTTC CASSAPSRDEQFF NA TRBJ2-1 NA TRBV2
TGTGCCACCTCCCTCGCGACTAGCGGGAACACCGGGGAGCTGTTTTTT CATSLATSGNTGELFF NA TRBJ2-2 TRBD2 TRBV2
TGTGCCAGTAGCTATGGACAGGGGGCACCAACTAATGAAAAACTGTTTTTT CASSYGQGAPTNEKLFF NA TRBJ1-4 TRBD1 TRBV19
TGTGCCAGCAGCTTAGGGACAGGGGGCTCAGATACGCAGTATTTT CASSLGTGGSDTQYF NA TRBJ2-3 TRBD1 TRBV7-7
TGTGCCTGGAGTGTTCGACGGTATGGCTACACCTTC CAWSVRRYGYTF once TRBJ1-2 NA TRBV30
TGTGCCAGCAGCTTTCGACAGGGAAGGAACACTGAAGCTTTCTTT CASSFRQGRNTEAFF NA TRBJ1-1 TRBD1 TRBV7-2
TGTGCCAGCAAATCCCCAGGAGAGCAGTACTTC CASKSPGEQYF once TRBJ2-7 NA TRBV2
TGTGCCAGCAGTTACTCAAGCGGGTCCTACGAGCAGTACTTC CASSYSSGSYEQYF few TRBJ2-7 NA TRBV6-5
TGTGCCAGTAGCGTGATAGGTAGCACAGATACGCAGTATTTT CASSVIGSTDTQYF once TRBJ2-3 NA TRBV19
TGTGCCAGCAGCCCACCCACGAAATATAATTCACCCCTCCACTTT CASSPPTKYNSPLHF NA TRBJ1-6 NA TRBV28
TGTGCCAGCAGACGGATCTCCCGGAGCTCCTACAATGAGCAGTTCTTC CASRRISRSSYNEQFF NA TRBJ2-1 NA TRBV2
TGTGCCAGCAGCTTACTAGCGGGGAGCACAGATACGCAGTATTTT CASSLLAGSTDTQYF NA TRBJ2-3 TRBD2 TRBV7-3
TGTGCCAGCAGCAAAGCATATGAACAGGGGCCAAACCAAATGAACACTGAAGCTTTCTTT CASSKAYEQGPNQMNTEAFF NA TRBJ1-1 NA TRBV21-1
TGTGCCAGCAGCTTAAAGGCCCCGAGGGGAGACACAGATACGCAGTATTTT CASSLKAPRGDTDTQYF few TRBJ2-3 NA TRBV7-3
TGTGCCAGCAGCCTCCGACAGGGGTACGAGCAGTACTTC CASSLRQGYEQYF NA TRBJ2-7 TRBD1 TRBV11-3
TGCGCCAGCAGCCAGGAAGCCGGGACAGGCTCAGCCTACGAGCAGTACTTC CASSQEAGTGSAYEQYF NA TRBJ2-7 TRBD1 TRBV4-1
TGTGCCAGCAGTTTCGACCCCGGGAGGGCCAAGGAAAAGTTCTTC CASSFDPGRAKEKFF few TRBJ2-1 TRBD2 TRBV28
TGTGCCAGCAGTGAACCAGAATCGCTGTTTTTT CASSEPESLFF NA TRBJ1-4 NA TRBV2
TGTGCCAGCAGCGTAGGTAGGGGGGGCTCCTACGAGCAGTACTTC CASSVGRGGSYEQYF once TRBJ2-7 NA TRBV9
TGTGCCAGCAGCTTAAGTACGGGGGCGCGCCGTGGCTACACCTTC CASSLSTGARRGYTF once TRBJ1-2 NA TRBV13
TGTGCCAGCAGCGCCCAGCCAGGGACATCACACGAGCAGTACTTC CASSAQPGTSHEQYF NA TRBJ2-7 NA TRBV9
TGTGCCAGCAGTTTTTCTGTTGCGGTCGGTCCCCTCCACTTT CASSFSVAVGPLHF NA TRBJ1-6 NA TRBV28